The sequence of this T cell receptor beta chain was determined in a study of T cell changes during pregnancy in multiple sclerosis (dated by TCRdb to about 2019). Notes on the research overall: The study examined how the T cell repertoire changed over the course of pregnancy in women with multiple sclerosis.

The junction shows trimming of 4 bases on V and 5 bases on J, plus 11 bases between the germline ends. Looking up the germline V gene yields CDR1 SNHLY and CDR2 FYNNEI. Counted from cysteine to phenylalanine, this CDR3 has 13 amino acids. Solely the CDR3 DNA is kept, with 39 bases framed from the first base. This clone was seen once. No antigen is known for it. It has no much larger one-base neighbor in the sample; base qualities were not kept. The library came from the immunoSEQ multiplex PCR assay. Imported from immuneACCESS, the table was reduced by TCRdb to in-frame sequences with V and J called. These copies leave out some clones; in studies compared against another copy, an unresolved V gene accounts for under half, and the cause of the remainder is not known. The sample contains about 120,000 clones, approximately 90% of them found a single time. The ten largest account for 1.5% of the sample.

Rearrangement joined TRBV2 to TRBJ1-2, with no D gene named confidently. The sample here was peripheral blood, taken in the third trimester of pregnancy. The clonotype was recovered from a female donor with multiple sclerosis, enrolled in a pregnancy study. The CDR3 region reads CASSGGQNYGYTF. The DNA sequence follows: TGTGCCAGCAGTGGAGGGCAGAATTATGGCTACACCTTC.